One and the same sample provided the 13 T cell receptor beta chains below, sequenced in a study of CD8 T cells in ankylosing spondylitis. TCRdb reanalysed the 5' RACE reads using MiXCR and keeps one entry per CDR3 protein. The sample gives roughly 40,000 distinct CDR3 sequences, over 3.5% of which show up once; approximately 4% is in the top ten. Material: blood, either unsorted or a sorted T cell fraction (not recorded which). The receptors here all came from a female donor with ankylosing spondylitis or in good health (not recorded which).

The sample holds many counts of this clonotype. The rearrangement joins TRBV9 to TRBJ2-7, with D maybe TRBD1 (6 bases). The CDR3 is made up of 16 amino acids. Per the germline V gene, CDR1 is SGDLS and CDR2 is YYNGEE. Between the trimmed V and J ends, which lost 4 bases and 5 bases, there was a span of 22 bases. The CDR3 coding sequence is TGTGCCAGCAGCCCCACCGGGACACCAAGTGTCCACGAGCAGTACTTC. Protein sequence: CASSPTGTPSVHEQYF.

This clonotype was seen at least ten times. The chain combines TRBV9 with TRBJ2-3; no reliable D call. The germline V gene encodes CDR1 SGDLS and CDR2 YYNGEE. CDR3 length equals 13 residues. The V gene lost 4 bases and the J gene lost 2 bases, with 8 bases spanning the gap. DNA for the CDR3: TGTGCCAGCAGCTTAGATAACACAGATACGCAGTATTTT. Its protein is CASSLDNTDTQYF.

This clonotype was picked up many times. This rearrangement joins TRBV9 to TRBJ2-5; D may be TRBD2 (5 bases). The V gene's germline CDR1 is SGDLS and CDR2 YYNGEE. V was pared by 0 bases and J by 2 bases, with 11 bases between. This CDR3 comprises 15 residues. The CDR3 region has the DNA TGTGCCAGCAGCGTAGCGGGATTAAGTCAAGAGACCCAGTACTTC. Its protein product is CASSVAGLSQETQYF.

This clonotype occurred many times. The CDR3 is CASSGGETGYEQYF. The CDR3 DNA reads as TGTGCCAGCAGCGGTGGAGAGACAGGGTACGAGCAGTACTTC. The chain carries TRBV9 and TRBJ2-7; TRBD1 aligns across 7 bases. V lost 3 bases, J lost 4 bases, and 7 bases stayed unmatched. The germline CDR1 and CDR2 sequences are SGDLS and YYNGEE. This CDR3 region has 14 residues.

This clonotype was detected only a few times. The rearrangement links TRBV9 to TRBJ1-5, with TRBD1 identical over 8 bases. Losses at the gene ends were 0 bases for V and 6 bases for J; bases not matched to a gene: 5. The CDR3 has 15 amino acids. Germline V gene lookup returns CDR1 SGDLS and CDR2 YYNGEE. The CDR3 region is CASSVEGTGLQPQHF. In DNA form, the CDR3 reads TGTGCCAGCAGCGTAGAGGGGACAGGTCTTCAGCCCCAGCATTTT.

This clonotype was observed at least ten times. This chain uses TRBV9 with TRBJ1-2; maybe TRBD1 (6 bases). V gave up 0 bases and J gave up 2 bases, with 14 bases separating them. This CDR3 is built from 16 residues. Per germline, CDR1 SGDLS and CDR2 YYNGEE. CDR3 nucleotides: TGTGCCAGCAGCGTAGACCCGGGGGCAACCAACTATGGCTACACCTTC. Protein: CASSVDPGATNYGYTF.

This clonotype was seen at least ten times. This chain links TRBV9 with TRBJ2-1; 9 bases match TRBD1. CDR1 is SGDLS and CDR2 is YYNGEE in the germline V gene. The length of the CDR3 is 16 residues. V lost 3 bases, J lost 6 bases, and 10 bases stayed unmatched. CDR3 sequence: CASSENRGRLGNEQFF. As DNA, the CDR3 is TGTGCCAGCAGCGAAAACAGGGGGCGATTGGGCAATGAGCAGTTCTTC.

The CDR3 here is CASSPGTGGGSYEQYF. In nucleotides, the CDR3 is TGTGCCAGCAGCCCAGGAACAGGGGGAGGCTCCTACGAGCAGTACTTC. The chain carries TRBV9 and TRBJ2-7; 8 bases are shared with TRBD1. Germline loops: CDR1 SGDLS, CDR2 YYNGEE. The CDR3 is 16 amino acids. V was pared by 4 bases and J by 0 bases, with 9 bases of the junction left unmatched.

This clonotype was picked up many times. V is TRBV9 and J is TRBJ1-1; 7 bases fit TRBD1. Looked up from germline, CDR1 is SGDLS and CDR2 is YYNGEE. Germline trimming cut 4 bases from V and 4 bases from J; bases unmatched to any gene: 4. The CDR3 runs to 13 residues. The CDR3 DNA is TGTGCCAGCAGCCTCCGGGACAGCACTGAAGCTTTCTTT. Translation gives CASSLRDSTEAFF.

This clonotype was seen many times. The V gene is TRBV6-4, the J gene TRBJ2-5, with 9 bases identical to TRBD1. Germline CDR1 reads MRHNA; CDR2 reads SNTAGT. Trimming at V came to 3 bases and at J to 3 bases, leaving 5 bases not matched to a gene. This CDR3 is 15 amino acids long. The CDR3, as DNA: TGTGCCAGCAGTGAACCCGGGACAGGGAAAGAGACCCAGTACTTC. Its translation: CASSEPGTGKETQYF.

This clonotype was found many times. The chain has TRBV9 and TRBJ2-1; 7 positions match TRBD2. Trimming cost V 0 bases and J 10 bases; bases outside gene matches: 4. Germline CDR1 is SGDLS and CDR2 is YYNGEE. The CDR3 spans 13 residues. The CDR3 is CASSVAPAGEQFF. The CDR3 region has the DNA TGTGCCAGCAGCGTAGCCCCAGCGGGGGAGCAGTTCTTC.

This clonotype was recorded a few times. This chain joins TRBV9 and TRBJ2-1; no definite D call. Deletions cut 2 bases from V and 8 bases from J, with 17 bases between. Per germline, CDR1 SGDLS and CDR2 YYNGEE. The CDR3 sequence is 15 residues long. CDR3 in amino acids: CASSVGHLREDEQFF. The DNA for the CDR3 is TGTGCCAGCAGCGTGGGTCACTTAAGGGAAGATGAGCAGTTCTTC.

In its sample, this clonotype was seen many times. The rearrangement joins TRBV9 to TRBJ1-4; a possible D gene is TRBD1 (6 bases). CDR3 length equals 16 residues. Germline V gives CDR1 SGDLS, CDR2 YYNGEE. V gave up 4 bases and J gave up 6 bases, with 19 bases separating them. The CDR3 loop is CASSKTTGTPDEKLFF. CDR3 in DNA: TGTGCCAGCAGCAAAACGACCGGGACACCGGATGAAAAACTGTTTTTT.